The entry below gives a single T cell receptor beta chain sequence along with its context. If patients had autoimmune disease history or systemic immunosuppression, they were excluded. The sample originates from a study of OX40 agonist ivuxolimab in advanced cancers. Study details: Having had anti-PD-1, anti-PD-L1 or anti-CTLA-4 therapy before was allowed, and approximately 40% had some.

The assay was immunoSEQ multiplex PCR, and TCRdb's table has in-frame clones only and misses some. The sample includes around 73,000 clones, 85% to 90% of them seen just once. V gave up 1 base and J gave up 8 bases, with 6 bases separating them. Germline CDR1 is LGHNT and CDR2 is FRNRAP. The CDR3 is made up of 12 amino acids. This clonotype was obtained from an adult with an advanced solid tumor such as melanoma, head and neck, liver or kidney cancer. The J gene is TRBJ1-5, the V gene TRBV12-5; no clear D gene. The material sequenced was CD4+ or CD8+ T cells sorted from blood, taken in a trial of the OX40 agonist ivuxolimab. The CDR3 nucleotides are TGTGCTAGTGGTTTGGATGTGGAGCCCCAGCATTTT. Encoded protein: CASGLDVEPQHF.